Listed below are T cell receptor beta chains from one sample, sequenced in a study of CD8+ T cells in alopecia areata. Sequencing was performed with immunoSEQ multiplex PCR; in TCRdb, only in-frame clones are kept and a portion is missing. The sample records about 37,000 clones, more than 50% being singletons. The sequencing input was CD4+ Tregs sorted from blood. All receptors come from a human donor with alopecia areata. Each CDR3 is given with its conserved first and last residue. A D gene is named only where the DNA matches it firmly. Clone sizes are given selectively: once, few, many, or a class where the clone is expanded.

.	.	TRBJ1-2	TRBV5-1	CASSLGPQVGRYTF	TGCGCCAGCAGCTTAGGGCCCCAGGTGGGGCGCTACACCTTC
.	TRBD1	TRBJ2-1	TRBV5-1	CASAIEGAQSNEQFF	TGCGCCAGCGCCATAGAGGGGGCGCAGTCGAATGAGCAGTTCTTC
.	.	TRBJ2-1	TRBV14	CASSQGVTEAHNEQFF	TGTGCCAGCAGCCAAGGTGTCACCGAGGCCCACAATGAGCAGTTCTTC
.	.	TRBJ1-6	TRBV9	CASSVGQGPGQGSPLHF	TGTGCCAGCAGCGTAGGGCAGGGTCCGGGGCAGGGATCACCCCTCCACTTT
once	.	TRBJ1-2	TRBV27	CASSPLARWDDGYTF	TGTGCCAGCAGTCCTTTGGCCCGGTGGGATGATGGCTACACCTTC
.	.	TRBJ1-1	TRBV6-5	CASSYARITEAFF	TGTGCCAGCAGTTACGCCAGAATAACTGAAGCTTTCTTT
.	.	TRBJ2-7	TRBV11-2	CASSFLTRSYEQYF	TGTGCCAGCAGCTTCCTTACTAGGAGCTACGAGCAGTACTTC
.	.	TRBJ2-5	TRBV18	CASSPTGTQETQYF	TGTGCCAGCTCCCCTACAGGGACCCAAGAGACCCAGTACTTC
.	.	TRBJ2-6	TRBV5-1	CASSAVPRAGANVLTF	TGCGCCAGCAGCGCCGTGCCACGGGCTGGGGCCAACGTCCTGACTTTC
few	.	TRBJ2-7	TRBV14	CASGGIVYEQYF	TGTGCCAGCGGGGGGATCGTTTACGAGCAGTACTTC
.	.	TRBJ1-2	TRBV23-1	CASSQNMAGCPHGYTF	TGCGCCAGCAGTCAAAATATGGCAGGGTGCCCCCATGGCTACACCTTC
few	.	TRBJ2-3	TRBV7-3	CASSLYYRGSEADTQYF	TGTGCCAGCAGCTTATATTATCGGGGTAGCGAGGCAGATACGCAGTATTTT
.	TRBD1	TRBJ2-2	TRBV4-3	CATNRGGELFF	TGCGCCACCAACAGGGGCGGGGAGCTGTTTTTT
few	TRBD2	TRBJ2-5	TRBV7-2	CASSLALFGAGVRETQYF	TGTGCCAGCAGCTTAGCCTTGTTTGGAGCGGGGGTACGGGAGACCCAGTACTTC
.	.	TRBJ1-1	TRBV7-2	CASSLEGQGRAFF	TGTGCCAGCAGCTTAGAGGGCCAGGGCCGGGCTTTCTTT
.	.	TRBJ2-7	TRBV13	CASSRGGRDTYEQYF	TGTGCCAGCAGCCGCGGGGGAAGGGACACCTACGAGCAGTACTTC
.	TRBD1	TRBJ2-1	TRBV6-5	CASSYRRDSSSHEQFF	TGTGCCAGCAGTTACCGCCGGGACAGCTCTTCCCATGAGCAGTTCTTC
.	.	TRBJ2-3	TRBV7-2	CASSSSRGTQYF	TGTGCCAGCAGCTCCTCCAGAGGTACGCAGTATTTT
.	.	TRBJ1-4	TRBV6-5	CASSYLRGSDEKLFF	TGTGCCAGCAGTTACCTGAGGGGGAGCGATGAAAAACTGTTTTTT
few	.	TRBJ2-6	TRBV5-1	CASRPPGANVLTF	TGCGCCAGCAGGCCTCCTGGGGCCAACGTCCTGACTTTC
.	TRBD1	TRBJ2-5	TRBV2	CASSRDRGETQYF	TGTGCCAGCAGCAGAGACAGGGGAGAGACCCAGTACTTC
.	.	TRBJ2-4	TRBV5-1	CASSVPLGAWDIQYF	TGCGCCAGCAGCGTACCGCTAGGGGCCTGGGACATTCAGTACTTC
.	.	TRBJ2-7	TRBV5-1	CASQGIYEQYF	TGCGCCAGTCAGGGTATCTACGAGCAGTACTTC
.	.	TRBJ2-1	TRBV18	CASSTRWGNEQFF	TGTGCCAGCTCAACGCGATGGGGGAATGAGCAGTTCTTC
.	TRBD2	TRBJ2-1	TRBV19	CASQDGGSGYNEQFF	TGTGCCAGCCAAGACGGCGGGAGCGGCTACAATGAGCAGTTCTTC
.	TRBD2	TRBJ2-2	TRBV7-3	CASSPTGTSGPTGELFF	TGTGCCAGCAGCCCTACCGGGACTAGCGGGCCTACCGGGGAGCTGTTTTTT
.	TRBD2	TRBJ2-1	TRBV11-1	CASSSTSANEQFF	TGTGCCAGCAGCTCTACTAGCGCCAATGAGCAGTTCTTC
few	TRBD2	TRBJ2-5	TRBV4-3	CASSHSGGAETQYF	TGCGCCAGCAGCCACAGCGGGGGGGCAGAGACCCAGTACTTC
.	.	TRBJ1-2	TRBV28	CASSLWGGAANYGYTF	TGTGCCAGCAGTTTATGGGGGGGCGCAGCTAACTATGGCTACACCTTC
.	TRBD2	TRBJ2-7	TRBV5-1	CASSLLAGGPSEAYEQYF	TGCGCCAGCAGCTTACTAGCGGGAGGGCCGAGTGAAGCCTACGAGCAGTACTTC
.	.	TRBJ2-7	TRBV5-1	CASRDSYEQYF	TGCGCCAGCCGGGATTCCTACGAGCAGTACTTC
few	TRBD2	TRBJ2-1	TRBV9	CASSVGEAGGLNEQFF	TGTGCCAGCAGCGTAGGGGAAGCGGGAGGACTCAATGAGCAGTTCTTC
.	TRBD1	TRBJ1-2	TRBV5-1	CASSTTGVYGYTF	TGCGCCAGCAGCACGACAGGGGTGTATGGCTACACCTTC
once	TRBD1	TRBJ1-2	TRBV6-5	CASSYPGQGAYGYTF	TGTGCCAGCAGTTACCCGGGACAGGGGGCGTATGGCTACACCTTC
.	.	TRBJ2-7	TRBV5-1	CASSFQSSYEQYF	TGCGCCAGCAGCTTTCAGAGCTCCTACGAGCAGTACTTC
once	.	TRBJ1-1	TRBV5-1	CASSMGSLNTEAFF	TGCGCCAGCAGCATGGGGTCGCTGAACACTGAAGCTTTCTTT
.	.	TRBJ2-7	TRBV16	CASSRLGYEQYF	TGTGCCAGCAGCCGCTTAGGCTACGAGCAGTACTTC